This TCR beta chain was identified during a study of T cell responses to AZD1222 COVID-19 vaccine. Study-level results: Vaccine-associated CD4 TCRs ranged over spike, dominating at 160-218 and 743-854. Baseline seropositives among AZD1222 recipients totaled only six or seven. The sample set comprised mostly white British donors with more females, and clonal diversity was possibly underestimated.

About this clone itself: The antigen remains undetermined.

Deletions cut 4 bases from V and 2 bases from J, with 11 bases between. The CDR3 contains 14 residues. Germline V CDR1 and CDR2: SEHNR, FQNEAQ (reference sequence). Assay used: immunoSEQ multiplex PCR; TCRdb lists only in-frame clones, some missing. Counted here are 90,000 to 150,000 clones, 85% to 90% occurring once; the ten biggest clones make up 3.5% to 4%. The V and J genes are TRBV7-9 and TRBJ1-1; the D is unclear. This material consisted of peripheral blood, taken 28 days after the second AZD1222 dose. This receptor was obtained from an adult who received the AZD1222 COVID-19 vaccine. For the CDR3, the DNA is TGTGCCAGCAGCTCAGGAACGGGAAACACTGAAGCTTTCTTT. Translation: CASSSGTGNTEAFF.